The 10 T cell receptor beta chains reported below all come from one sample, sequenced in a study of T cells in Graves' hyperthyroidism and ophthalmopathy (dated by TCRdb to the late 2010s). The receptor library was made with multiplex PCR. Data came from an Illumina HiSeq 2000. Amplification of TCR beta CDR3 regions was carried out from RNA transcripts. The TCR CDR3 was subjected to a first round of RT-PCR using the HTBI primer set and the Qiagen OneStep RT-PCR kit. Starting from the raw public reads, TCRdb applied fastp trimming at Q25, assembled clones with MiXCR and retained in-frame beta chains. Every entry covers one CDR3 protein and lists the most common genes and DNA from its rows. This sample holds some 490,000 distinct CDR3 sequences; approximately 22% were observed only once. Under 55% of the sample belongs to the ten largest clones. Sequenced sample: blood. The receptors were gathered from a woman in her 70s with Graves' ophthalmopathy.

The chain is built from TRBV19 and TRBJ1-5, with TRBD1 matching over 8 bases. V lost 5 bases, J lost 2 bases, and 5 bases stayed unmatched. CDR3 length equals 15 residues. The germline gives CDR1 LNHDA, CDR2 SQIVND (reference sequence). CDR3 sequence reads: CASSVLTGGNQPQHF. The CDR3 DNA reads as TGTGCCAGTAGTGTCCTGACAGGGGGCAATCAGCCCCAGCATTTT.

This clonotype was seen many times. CDR3 amino acids: CASSLGGHVDTQYF. CDR3 coding DNA: TGTGCCAGCAGCTTAGGAGGGCATGTGGATACGCAGTATTTT. This rearrangement joins TRBV7-2 to TRBJ2-3; D possibly corresponds to TRBD2 (5 bases). CDR3 length equals 14 residues. Germline CDR1 is SGHTA and CDR2 is FQGNSA. Trimming pared 1 base from V and 6 bases from J, leaving 11 bases between.

The table lists this clonotype with many counts. This sequence joins TRBV2 and TRBJ2-3; 9 bases map to TRBD2. Trimming at V came to 2 bases and at J to 1 base, leaving 7 bases not matched to a gene. The CDR3 runs 17 residues. The germline CDR1 and CDR2 sequences are SNHLY and FYNNEI. CDR3 loop: CASSEYFGLARTDTQYF. CDR3 coding DNA: TGTGCCAGCAGTGAATATTTTGGACTAGCGCGCACAGATACGCAGTATTTT.

This clonotype occurred a few times. J is TRBJ2-1 and V is TRBV19; D gene ambiguous. The CDR3 has 11 residues. Germline V gives CDR1 LNHDA, CDR2 SQIVND (reference sequence). Trimming removed 3 bases from V and 7 bases from J, with 4 bases in between. CDR3 in amino acids: CASSMGNEQFF. The CDR3, as DNA: TGTGCCAGTAGTATGGGGAATGAGCAGTTCTTC.

This clonotype was recorded a few times. At one boundary the junction diverges from the germline segment, which might be a read error. The rearrangement joins TRBV3-1 to TRBJ2-2, with D possibly being TRBD2 (6 bases). The CDR3 is 12 amino acids. CDR1 and CDR2 from the germline V gene are LGHDT and YNNKEL (reference sequence). The CDR3: CASNQGGAGLFF. The CDR3 region has the DNA TGTGCCAGCAACCAAGGCGGGGCAGGGCTGTTTTTT.

This clonotype was seen a handful of times. The rearrangement uses TRBV2 and TRBJ2-5; 10 nucleotides line up with TRBD2. The CDR3 loop spans 15 amino acids. The V gene end was trimmed by 7 bases and the J gene end by 2 bases; junction bases not matched to a gene: 7. Germline assignment: CDR1 SNHLY and CDR2 FYNNEI. The CDR3 here is CASNWLAGGQETQYF. The CDR3 region has the DNA TGTGCCAGCAATTGGTTAGCGGGAGGACAAGAGACCCAGTACTTC.

This clonotype was seen ten or more times. The gene calls are TRBV27 and TRBJ1-1, with TRBD1 as a possible D gene (5 bases). The CDR3 has 16 residues. The germline V gene encodes CDR1 MNHEY and CDR2 SMNVEV (reference sequence). V lost 4 bases, J lost 1 base, and 16 bases lay in between. This chain's CDR3 is CASSWRLGLTNTEAFF. In nucleotides, the CDR3 is TGTGCCAGCAGTTGGAGGTTGGGACTGACGAACACTGAAGCTTTCTTT.

In its sample, this clonotype was seen a few times. This chain links TRBV30 with TRBJ1-1; D uncertain. The CDR3 length is 12 residues. V was cut by 2 bases and J by 3 bases, with 7 bases left in between. Germline V CDR1 and CDR2: GTSNPN, SVGIG (reference sequence). The CDR3 sequence: CAWSQADTEAFF. The DNA for the CDR3 is TGTGCCTGGAGTCAGGCAGACACTGAAGCTTTCTTT. The variable domain in full, completed from reference TRBV30 and TRBJ1-1, reads SQTIHQWPATLVQPVGSPLSLECTVEGTSNPNLYWYRQAAGRGLQLLFYSVGIGQISSEVPQNLSASRPQDRQFILSSKKLLLSDSGFYLCAWSQADTEAFFGQGTRLTVV.

This clonotype occurred a few times. The V call is TRBV20-1, the J call TRBJ2-1; D gene ambiguous. The V and J ends lost 0 bases and 9 bases respectively, with 9 bases between them. The CDR3 runs to 12 residues. Germline V gene lookup returns CDR1 DFQATT and CDR2 SNEGSKA (reference sequence). The CDR3 is CSARDLMSEQFF. The CDR3 bases are TGCAGTGCTAGAGATTTAATGAGTGAGCAGTTCTTC.

This clonotype was detected a few times. The chain combines TRBV12-3 or TRBV12-4 with TRBJ1-6, with TRBD1 matching 7 bases. This CDR3 spans 15 amino acids. J lost 9 bases, V lost 5 bases, and 10 bases had no gene match. The CDR3 loop reads CASSSGNRGGSPLHF. CDR3 bases: TGTGCCAGCAGTAGTGGGAACAGGGGAGGTTCACCCCTCCACTTT.